This T cell receptor beta chain was observed in a study of blood T cell repertoires in COVID-19 (dated by TCRdb to the early 2020s). Describing the broader study: Collaborator samples came from the United States, Italy and Spain and covered acute and convalescent phases of COVID-19. The material from the prospective study consisted of cDNA or gDNA derived from T cells, B-cell-depleted T cells, or PBMCs. Deeply sampled blood TCRbeta repertoires from subjects exposed to, actively infected with, or recovered from COVID-19 were included in the dataset. A freely available public database, intended as a resource for researchers studying the immune response to SARS-CoV-2, is where the repertoires were released. The samples were drawn from two sources: the first 160 participants of the ongoing ImmuneRACE study, and 950 to 1,500 subjects contributed by 6 global collaborators. Sample metadata almost always included a de-identified subject ID, COVID-19 status, age in years and sex. HLA class I and class II types, where available, came from metadata supplied by the sample provider rather than from assay-based typing. General conclusions and limits of the study: The amount of clinical and demographic metadata varied by source and participant and was provided uncurated.

Concerning this clone itself: The antigen it recognizes is unknown. Within one base of it there is no much larger clone, and no base qualities were kept.

Whole blood was collected in K2EDTA tubes by collaborating institutions according to the institutions' own protocols. For TCRbeta analysis, collaborators shipped samples in one of three forms: frozen whole blood, isolated PBMCs, or DNA extracted from either of those sample types. TCRbeta CDR3 regions were amplified from genomic DNA by means of the immunoSEQ Assay, a bias-controlled multiplex PCR. The paper's processing steps were these. Nucleated cell counts per sample were estimated from amplification of reference gene primers within the assay. To quantify the absolute abundance of each unique TCRbeta CDR3 rearrangement, sequence reads were collapsed and filtered. Productive Simpson clonality was computed per sample as the square root of Simpson's diversity index over productive rearrangements. The immuneACCESS repertoire file appears here via TCRdb, limited to in-frame rearrangements. These files lack a portion of the clones; in checked studies, under half of the deficit traces to unresolved V genes, and the cause of the others is not known. V, J and clone size reflect that table, while D and trimming were determined from the DNA. Across this sample there are about 230,000 clones, with less than 85% seen only once. The ten biggest clones cover approximately 2.6% of the sample.

The TCR originated in a woman aged 70-85 years with active or convalescent COVID-19. Sequencing used peripheral blood.

Read as DNA, the sequence is TGTGCCAGCAGCTTCACAGGGGCAGGGACTGAAGCTTTCTTT. The resulting protein is CASSFTGAGTEAFF. Rearrangement joined TRBV7-9 to TRBJ1-1, and 7 junction bases match TRBD1. V is trimmed back by 3 bases and J by 5 bases, and the junction contains 6 bases that no gene match accounts for. From the cysteine through the phenylalanine, the CDR3 covers 14 amino acids. The retained sequence is limited to the CDR3, 42 bases, with the frame set at the first base. Taken from the germline V gene (reference sequence), the CDR1 and CDR2 loops are SEHNR and FQNEAQ.